A single sample gave rise to the 5 T cell receptor beta chains below, sequenced in a study of T cells in localized non-small cell lung cancer. The table came from immunoSEQ multiplex PCR; TCRdb's copy has only in-frame clones and leaves some out. The sample records approximately 30,000 clones, approximately 91% being singletons. The sequencing here drew on peripheral blood, taken before any cancer treatment. The origin of the receptors is a woman aged 40 to 75 with stage I lung adenocarcinoma.

CDR3 sequence (DNA): TGTGCCAGCAGTGAGGGATTCGGAGACACCATATATTTT. Protein: CASSEGFGDTIYF. V is TRBV6-1 and J is TRBJ1-3; D is unresolved. The germline V and J ends were trimmed by 3 bases and 8 bases, with 11 bases remaining between them. This CDR3 has 13 amino acids. CDR1 is MNHNS, CDR2 SASEGT, per germline.

The chain recombines TRBV7-9 with TRBJ1-1; tentatively, D is TRBD1 (6 bases). Germline CDR1 reads SEHNR; CDR2 reads FQNEAQ (reference sequence). The CDR3 is made up of 14 amino acids. Trimming shortened V by 5 bases and J by 4 bases, and 14 bases separated the two germline ends. The DNA for the CDR3 is TGTGCCAGCAGCCCTCTGGGGGGGCCCACTGAAGCTTTCTTT. Protein product: CASSPLGGPTEAFF.

CDR3 sequence reads: CASSPYPMNTEAFF. The CDR3 nucleotides are TGTGCCAGCTCACCTTACCCTATGAACACTGAAGCTTTCTTT. The chain recombines TRBV18 with TRBJ1-1, with no clear D. This CDR3 spans 14 amino acids. Deletions cut 3 bases from V and 0 bases from J, with 8 bases between. CDR1 and CDR2 (germline): KGHSH, LQKENI.

The V call is TRBV28, the J call TRBJ2-7; possibly TRBD2 for D (6 bases). This CDR3 has 15 amino acids. With 8 bases removed from V and 0 bases from J, the gap between germline ends came to 17 bases. CDR1 and CDR2 from the germline V gene are MDHEN and SYDVKM. CDR3 DNA: TGTGCCAGCGAGCCTGGGGCGGGGCGCTCCTACGAGCAGTACTTC. This gives the protein CASEPGAGRSYEQYF. The full variable domain, rest sourced from reference TRBV28 and TRBJ2-7, is DVKVTQSSRYLVKRTGEKVFLECVQDMDHENMFWYRQDPGLGLRLIYFSYDVKMKEKGDIPEGYSVSREKKERFSLILESASTNQTSMYLCASEPGAGRSYEQYFGPGTRLTVT.

V and J are TRBV19 and TRBJ1-1; TRBD1 aligns across 8 bases. Unmatched junction bases numbered 29, after V lost 5 bases and J lost 6 bases. The CDR3 length is 21 residues. Germline V lookup: CDR1 LNHDA, CDR2 SQIVND (reference sequence). CDR3 DNA: TGTGCCAGTAGTCCGTACCGGGACAGGTTAATCCCCCCTCCCAGGGGGGCTGAAGCTTTCTTT. It encodes CASSPYRDRLIPPPRGAEAFF.